One and the same sample provided the 9 T cell receptor beta chains below, sequenced in a study of human T cells and chemical hapten exposure. One entry per CDR3 protein, called by TCRdb with MiXCR from the RACE reads. There are 75,000 to 90,000 distinct CDR3 sequences in the sample; 11% occur only once, and over 3.5% lies in the top ten. Time point reported: patch test 3, about 24 weeks after DPC sensitization. As to treatment: therapeutic diphenylcyclopropenone sensitization with weekly scalp DPC. Sequencing was performed on whole blood, taken in connection with sensitization to the hapten diphenylcyclopropenone (DPC). All receptors come from a woman in her fifties or sixties with alopecia areata. Some clones in this sample may be carry-over from other donors' samples.

This clonotype was found many times. The genes are TRBV7-6 and TRBJ2-7, with 9 bases aligning to TRBD1. This CDR3 has 14 residues. Per the germline V gene, CDR1 is SGHVS and CDR2 is FNYEAQ. V shed 4 bases and J 2 bases; nucleotides not matched to a gene: 3. In nucleotides, the CDR3 is TGTGCCAGCAGCTCGACAGGGGGTACCTACGAGCAGTACTTC. This encodes CASSSTGGTYEQYF.

The chain has TRBV20-1 and TRBJ2-3; D remains unclear. CDR1 is DFQATT, CDR2 SNEGSKA, per germline (reference sequence). V was shortened by 6 bases and J by 5 bases, with 12 bases between the two germline ends. The CDR3 consists of 12 residues. The CDR3 coding sequence is TGCAGTGCAAGCCCAGGAAAAGATACGCAGTATTTT. Amino acids: CSASPGKDTQYF.

This clonotype has ten or more counts. The chain recombines TRBV29-1 with TRBJ2-3, with 14 bases matching TRBD2. V was clipped by 6 bases and J by 8 bases; unmatched bases: 19. Germline V CDR1 and CDR2: SQVTM, ANQGSEA. The CDR3 consists of 18 residues. The CDR3 sequence is CSVKAGLAGEGRHVTQYF. The CDR3 DNA is TGCAGCGTGAAAGCGGGACTAGCGGGAGAGGGAAGGCACGTTACGCAGTATTTT.

CDR3 residues: CASSLEGPGVDGYTF. CDR3 DNA sequence: TGCGCCAGCAGCTTGGAGGGGCCGGGGGTAGATGGCTACACCTTC. The J gene is TRBJ1-2, the V gene TRBV5-1; possible D gene TRBD1, 5 bases. Trimming stripped 0 bases from V and 6 bases from J, with 15 bases between. CDR1 is SGHRS and CDR2 is YFSETQ in the germline V gene. The CDR3 spans 15 residues.

This clonotype showed up many times. The rearrangement uses TRBV30 and TRBJ2-1, with D perhaps given as TRBD1 or TRBD2 (5 bases each). Trimming cost V 3 bases and J 7 bases, with 13 bases left between them. Germline values: CDR1 GTSNPN, CDR2 SVGIG (reference sequence). The length of the CDR3 is 13 residues. The CDR3, as DNA: TGTGCCTGGAGCCCACCAGGGAGAAATGAGCAGTTCTTC. It codes for CAWSPPGRNEQFF.

This clonotype was observed at least ten times. This chain connects TRBV12-3 or TRBV12-4 to TRBJ2-5, with D unclear. The CDR3 totals 10 residues. Trimming took 7 bases from V and 4 from J, leaving 4 bases between them. CDR3 DNA sequence: TGTGCCAGCACCCTAGAGACCCAGTACTTC. Amino acids: CASTLETQYF.

V gene TRBV5-1 combines with J gene TRBJ2-1; D is perhaps TRBD2 (7 bases). With 3 bases removed from V and 0 bases from J, the gap between germline ends came to 16 bases. The CDR3 covers 17 residues. Germline V lookup: CDR1 SGHRS, CDR2 YFSETQ. Here the CDR3 reads CASSSGGLAASYNEQFF. Written as DNA, the CDR3 is TGCGCCAGCAGCTCGGGGGGCCTAGCGGCCTCCTACAATGAGCAGTTCTTC.

This chain joins TRBV28 and TRBJ2-7; no clear D. With 3 bases removed from V and 8 bases from J, the gap between germline ends came to 14 bases. Germline V gene lookup returns CDR1 MDHEN and CDR2 SYDVKM. This CDR3 comprises 13 residues. The DNA for the CDR3 is TGTGCCAGCAGTTTGGCACCTGTTCGGAAGCAGTACTTC. This translates into CASSLAPVRKQYF.

This clonotype has just a few counts. The rearrangement uses TRBV20-1 and TRBJ2-1, with 8 bases aligning to TRBD2. Germline values: CDR1 DFQATT, CDR2 SNEGSKA (reference sequence). CDR3 length: 15 amino acids. The trim removed 5 bases at V and 2 bases at J, leaving 8 bases unmatched. The CDR3 protein is CSAQLAGSPYNEQFF. The CDR3 DNA reads TGCAGTGCTCAGTTAGCGGGAAGTCCCTACAATGAGCAGTTCTTC.